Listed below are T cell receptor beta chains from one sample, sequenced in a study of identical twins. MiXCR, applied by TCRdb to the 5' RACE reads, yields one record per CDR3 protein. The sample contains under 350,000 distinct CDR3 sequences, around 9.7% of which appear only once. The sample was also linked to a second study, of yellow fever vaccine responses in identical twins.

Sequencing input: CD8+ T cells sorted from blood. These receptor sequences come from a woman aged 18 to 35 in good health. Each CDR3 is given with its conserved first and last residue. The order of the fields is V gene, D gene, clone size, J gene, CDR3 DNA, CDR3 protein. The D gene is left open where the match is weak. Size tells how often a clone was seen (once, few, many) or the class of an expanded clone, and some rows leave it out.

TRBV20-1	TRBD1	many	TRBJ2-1	TGCAGTGCTCAAGACAGGGCGACCTACAATGAGCAGTTCTTC	CSAQDRATYNEQFF
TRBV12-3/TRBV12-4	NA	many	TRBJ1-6	TGTGCCAGCCGAGGAGGGAGCTATAATTCACCCCTCCACTTT	CASRGGSYNSPLHF
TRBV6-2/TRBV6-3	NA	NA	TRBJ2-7	TGTGCCAGCACCTCCGGGGAGGGACAGTTGATTTGGAGCCCCTACGAGCAGTACTTC	CASTSGEGQLIWSPYEQYF
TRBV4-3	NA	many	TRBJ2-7	TGCGCCAGCAGCCAAGATCCGGGACGGCATTCCTACGAGCAGTACTTC	CASSQDPGRHSYEQYF
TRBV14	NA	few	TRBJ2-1	TGTGCCAGCAGCCCCGCCGGAGAGCAGTTCTTC	CASSPAGEQFF
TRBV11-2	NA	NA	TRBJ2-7	TGTGCCAGCAGCTTAGCAAACGACAAGCAGTACTTC	CASSLANDKQYF
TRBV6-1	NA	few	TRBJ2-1	TGTGCCACCCTCTTCCGGGACAACCCCAATGAGCAGTTCTTC	CATLFRDNPNEQFF
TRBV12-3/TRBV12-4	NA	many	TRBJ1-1	TGTGCCAGCAGTTTAGGGAACAGAAACACTGAAGCTTTCTTT	CASSLGNRNTEAFF
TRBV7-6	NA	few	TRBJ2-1	TGTGCCAGCAGCTTAGACGTATCCGGATGGGAGCAGTTCTTC	CASSLDVSGWEQFF
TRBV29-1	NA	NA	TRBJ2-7	TGCAGCGTTGAAGAGGTCTACGAGCAGTACTTC	CSVEEVYEQYF
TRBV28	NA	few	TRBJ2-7	TGTGCCAGCAGTTTAGAGGGGTTTCTTGCGTACTTC	CASSLEGFLAYF
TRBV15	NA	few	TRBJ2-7	TGTGCCACCAGCAGAGTGGGAAACGAGCAGTACTTC	CATSRVGNEQYF
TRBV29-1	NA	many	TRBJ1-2	TGCAGCGTTGAGGACGGCCTGGAGCAGGGCTACACCTTC	CSVEDGLEQGYTF
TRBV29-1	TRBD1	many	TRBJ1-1	TGCAGCGTCGAGGACAGGGGAGGGGCTTTCTTT	CSVEDRGGAFF
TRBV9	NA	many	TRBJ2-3	TGTGCCAGCAGCGTATGGGGGACCCCCACAGATACGCAGTATTTT	CASSVWGTPTDTQYF
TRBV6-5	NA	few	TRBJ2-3	TGTGCCAGCAGTTACCGAGGACTAGGGGGCGGGACAGATACGCAGTATTTT	CASSYRGLGGGTDTQYF
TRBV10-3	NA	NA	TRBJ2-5	TGTGCCATCAGTGAGTCTTCAACCTTAGGGGAGACCCAGTACTTC	CAISESSTLGETQYF
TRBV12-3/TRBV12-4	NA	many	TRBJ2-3	TGTGCCACCCTTCTAGGGGGGGGCGGCACTAGTACGCAGTATTTT	CATLLGGGGTSTQYF
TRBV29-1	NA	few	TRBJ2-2	TGCAGCGTTGGCTCCGAGCGGAACACCGGGGAGCTGTTTTTT	CSVGSERNTGELFF
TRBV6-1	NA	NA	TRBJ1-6	TGTGCCAGCGAACGGAGCTCCTATAATTCACCCCTCTACTTT	CASERSSYNSPLYF
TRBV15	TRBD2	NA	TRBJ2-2	TGTGCCACCACCGGTAGCGGGGACACCGGGGAGCTGTTTTTT	CATTGSGDTGELFF
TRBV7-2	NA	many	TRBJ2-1	TGTGCCAGCAGCTACGGGGGGCCCTACAATGAGCAGTTCTTC	CASSYGGPYNEQFF
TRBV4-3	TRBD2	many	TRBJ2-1	TGCGCCAGCAGCCAAGATGGCACTAGCGCCTACAATGAGCAGTTCTTC	CASSQDGTSAYNEQFF
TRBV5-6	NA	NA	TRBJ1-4	TGTGCCAGCAGCTCCGAGGCGAATGAAAAACTGTTTTTT	CASSSEANEKLFF
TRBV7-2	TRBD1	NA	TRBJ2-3	TGTGCCAGCAGCTCCCCGGACAGGGTAGATACGCAGTATTTT	CASSSPDRVDTQYF
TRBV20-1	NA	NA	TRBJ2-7	TGCAGTGCTAGAGGTTCCGGGGCGGTCTCCTACGAGCAGTACTTC	CSARGSGAVSYEQYF
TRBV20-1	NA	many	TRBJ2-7	TGCAGTGCTAGAGACAGGACATCGCCCCCCTACGAGCAGTACTTC	CSARDRTSPPYEQYF
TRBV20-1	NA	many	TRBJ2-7	TGCAGTGCTAGAGATGACAGCCGTTTGGCCTACGAGCAGTACTTC	CSARDDSRLAYEQYF
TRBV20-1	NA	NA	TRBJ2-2	TGCTGTGCTAGAAAACAGGGAGAGTTTGCCACCGGGGAGCTGTTTTTT	CCARKQGEFATGELFF
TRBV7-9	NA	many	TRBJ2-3	TGTGCCAGCAGCCGTGTGGGGGAGTCTAGCACAGATACGCAGTATTTT	CASSRVGESSTDTQYF
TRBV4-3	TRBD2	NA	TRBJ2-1	TGCGCCAGCAGCCAAGATTGGGCTAGCGGGAGGGGGAATGAGCAGTTCTTC	CASSQDWASGRGNEQFF
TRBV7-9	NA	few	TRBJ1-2	TGTGCCAGCAGCTTATTACAGGACGCCTCCCAATATGGCTACACCTTC	CASSLLQDASQYGYTF